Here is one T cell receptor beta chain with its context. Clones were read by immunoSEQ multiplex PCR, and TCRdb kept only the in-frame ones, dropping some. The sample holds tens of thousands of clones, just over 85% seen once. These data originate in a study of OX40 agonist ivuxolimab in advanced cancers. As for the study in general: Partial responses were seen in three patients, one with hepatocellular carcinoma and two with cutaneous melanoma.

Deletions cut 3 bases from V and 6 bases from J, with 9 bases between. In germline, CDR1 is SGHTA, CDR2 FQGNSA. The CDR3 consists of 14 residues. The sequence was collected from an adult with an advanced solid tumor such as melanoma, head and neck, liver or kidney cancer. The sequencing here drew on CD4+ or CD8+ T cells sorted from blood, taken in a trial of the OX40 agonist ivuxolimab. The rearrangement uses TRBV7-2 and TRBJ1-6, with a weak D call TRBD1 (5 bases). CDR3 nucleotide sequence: TGTGCCAGCAGCTTTAGGACACCTAATTCACCCCTCCACTTT. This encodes CASSFRTPNSPLHF.